This TCR beta chain was obtained from a study of T cell clones after liver transplantation. Whole-study context: Post-transplant blood was tracked for graft-donor-reactive T cell clones identified in a pre-transplant mixed lymphocyte reaction. Standard immunosuppression, with no induction, continued until 12-24 months after transplant. Study-level results: In two subjects, few donor cells limited the measurable donor-reactive repertoire.

The repertoire was sequenced with immunoSEQ multiplex PCR; TCRdb's copy has only in-frame clones and lacks some. Found here are around 110,000 clones, 75% to 95% of them singletons; the top ten hold around 0.86%. CDR1 is MNHNS and CDR2 is SASEGT in the germline V gene. The CDR3 contains 17 residues. After removal of 4 bases from V and 4 bases from J, the junction contained 13 bases not matched to a gene. Points on this clone: Its antigen is undetermined.

Unstimulated PBMCs were sorted into CD3+CD4+ and CD3+CD8+ populations. The V gene is TRBV6-1, the J gene TRBJ2-5, with TRBD1 matching 9 bases. The sample here was CD4+ T cells from blood, taken 12 months after liver transplant. The sequence was collected from a human patient who received a liver transplant. Certain T cells may be donor cells from the graft. The CDR3 here is CASSARDRVVGRETQYF. As DNA, the CDR3 is TGTGCCAGCAGTGCCCGGGACAGGGTTGTGGGCAGAGAGACCCAGTACTTC.